Described below is a single T cell receptor beta chain sequence and its context. The antigen remains unidentified. This sample stems from a study of shared clonotypes between healthy human individuals. For the study at large: Each donor contributed plates that comprised three CD4 naive, three CD4 memory, two CD8 naive and one CD8 memory.

Deep-level settings were used for running the assay. Method: immunoSEQ multiplex PCR; TCRdb's copy keeps in-frame clones and lacks some. The sample lists around 2,000,000 clones, about 95% occurring once. As defined, naive CD8 cells were CD45RO-negative and positively selected for CCR7, with terminally differentiated effector memory CD45RA+ cells excluded. The CDR3 covers 11 residues. Germline loops: CDR1 MGHRA, CDR2 YSYEKL. V was cut by 2 bases and J by 5 bases, with 4 bases left in between. Findings and limits, study-wide: Although depth was large, rarefaction showed that sequencing of the sorted subsets was incomplete. Among non-shared clonotypes, generation probabilities were lower than among those shared by all four donors.

Sequencing used naive CD8+ T cells sorted from blood. This clonotype was sampled from a man aged 18 to 30 in good health. The chain recombines TRBV4-1 with TRBJ2-7, with unresolved D. CDR3 nucleotides: TGCGCCAGCAGCCAATTGCACGAGCAGTACTTC. Translated: CASSQLHEQYF.